The 17 T cell receptor beta chains listed next were all sequenced from one sample in a study of beta chain features in type 1 diabetes. Reverse transcription of all isolated RNA meant that expressed TCRB transcripts were sequenced. The table came from immunoSEQ multiplex PCR; TCRdb's copy has only in-frame clones and leaves some out. In the table there are a few hundred thousand clones, 25% to 30% of which are singletons. Input material: central memory CD4+ T cells from blood. These receptor sequences come from a man younger than 45 in good health.

The rearrangement joins TRBV27 to TRBJ2-7; D not resolved. Germline lookup yields CDR1 MNHEY and CDR2 SMNVEV (reference sequence). The CDR3 has 11 residues. V lost 7 bases and J 3 bases, leaving 7 bases between the germline ends. The CDR3 bases are TGTGCCAGCATGCACGGCTACGAGCAGTACTTC. Protein: CASMHGYEQYF.

This clone was seen more than once but under ten times. The rearrangement links TRBV30 to TRBJ2-2; the D is unclear. Per the germline V gene, CDR1 is GTSNPN and CDR2 is SVGIG (reference sequence). This CDR3 has 15 amino acids. V lost 3 bases and J 1 base, leaving 12 bases between the germline ends. CDR3 region: CAWRVGARNTGELFF. CDR3 nucleotides: TGTGCCTGGAGGGTGGGCGCGAGGAACACCGGGGAGCTGTTTTTT.

This clone has only a few counts. V is TRBV5-3 and J is TRBJ2-1, with 8 positions matching TRBD1. TRBV5-3 is noted as an ORF with a role that remains uncertain. The CDR3 is made up of 14 amino acids. V shed 4 bases, J shed 5 bases, and the junction held 5 bases outside the gene matches. The CDR3 protein is CARSSWTGNNEQFF. The CDR3 nucleotides are TGTGCCAGAAGCAGCTGGACAGGGAACAATGAGCAGTTCTTC.

The V gene is TRBV5-6, the J gene TRBJ2-5, with TRBD1 matching over 7 bases. CDR1 and CDR2 from the germline V gene are SGHDT and YYEEEE. The V gene end was trimmed by 4 bases and the J gene end by 2 bases; junction bases not matched to a gene: 14. This CDR3 is built from 17 residues. CDR3 protein: CASSPSRTGSFQETQYF. CDR3 nucleotides: TGTGCCAGCAGCCCAAGCCGGACAGGTTCTTTTCAAGAGACCCAGTACTTC.

V is TRBV2 and J is TRBJ2-3; TRBD2 aligns across 7 bases. Germline V gene lookup returns CDR1 SNHLY and CDR2 FYNNEI. J was trimmed by 4 bases and V by 6 bases; bases with no gene match: 7. The CDR3 runs 14 residues. CDR3 in amino acids: CASRGGRGPDTQYF. The CDR3 DNA reads TGTGCCAGCAGAGGCGGGAGAGGCCCAGATACGCAGTATTTT.

The rearrangement joins TRBV7-2 to TRBJ2-3, with TRBD2 as a possible D gene (7 bases). Trimming pared 3 bases from V and 4 bases from J, leaving 14 bases between. In germline, CDR1 is SGHTA, CDR2 FQGNSA. The CDR3 covers 15 residues. Here the CDR3 DNA reads TGTGCCAGCAGCTTGGGGGGGCTGAGTGCAGATACGCAGTATTTT. Translated: CASSLGGLSADTQYF.

The chain employs TRBV27 and TRBJ1-1; D unclear. The V end was cut by 0 bases, the J end by 0 bases, with 5 bases between. The CDR3 contains 14 residues. The germline V gene encodes CDR1 MNHEY and CDR2 SMNVEV (reference sequence). CDR3 nucleotides: TGTGCCAGCAGTTTATCCAGCATGAACACTGAAGCTTTCTTT. As protein: CASSLSSMNTEAFF.

The genes are TRBV4-2 and TRBJ2-3; D possibly corresponds to TRBD1 (6 bases). In germline, CDR1 is LGHNA, CDR2 YNFKEQ. CDR3 length: 15 residues. V was clipped by 0 bases and J by 1 base, with 8 bases between them. The CDR3 protein is CASSQDWTGTDTQYF. CDR3 coding DNA: TGTGCCAGCAGCCAAGATTGGACAGGCACAGATACGCAGTATTTT.

This clone was seen many times. The chain couples TRBV7-9 to TRBJ2-1; 11 nucleotides line up with TRBD2. This CDR3 is built from 16 residues. The V gene's germline CDR1 is SEHNR and CDR2 FQNEAQ (reference sequence). Trimming at V came to 5 bases and at J to 7 bases, leaving 10 bases not matched to a gene. The CDR3 spells CASSPKGLAVINEQFF. The CDR3 region has the DNA TGTGCCAGCAGCCCGAAGGGACTAGCGGTAATTAATGAGCAGTTCTTC.

The J gene is TRBJ2-1, the V gene TRBV4-2, with D unclear. Trimming pared 0 bases from V and 5 bases from J, leaving 8 bases between. The CDR3 runs 14 residues. The germline CDR1 and CDR2 sequences are LGHNA and YNFKEQ. The DNA for the CDR3 is TGTGCCAGCAGCCAAGATAGAAAGGACAATGAGCAGTTCTTC. Its translation is CASSQDRKDNEQFF.

About this clone itself: A much larger clone sits a single nucleotide away, making a read error possible. The CDR3 is CASSLAGANVLTF. In nucleotides, the CDR3 is TGTGCCAGCAGCTTAGCTGGGGCCAACGTCCTGACTTTC. The rearrangement joins TRBV6-5 to TRBJ2-6, with D uncertain. Germline CDR1 MNHEY, CDR2 SVGAGI. V lost 6 bases to trimming and J lost 2 bases, with 5 bases between them. The CDR3 extends over 13 amino acids.

This clone was detected many times. V is TRBV5-4 and J is TRBJ2-5; 11 bases line up with TRBD2. V shed 4 bases, J shed 4 bases, and the junction held 6 bases outside the gene matches. Germline CDR1 and CDR2: SGHNT and YYREEE (reference sequence). The CDR3 has 15 residues. This chain's CDR3 is CASSATLAGVETQYF. For the CDR3, the DNA is TGTGCCAGCAGCGCTACACTAGCGGGGGTAGAGACCCAGTACTTC.

The genes are TRBV30 and TRBJ1-5; a weak D match, TRBD1 (5 bases). The ends were cut back, 6 bases at V and 0 bases at J, with 9 bases in the middle. Looked up from germline, CDR1 is GTSNPN and CDR2 is SVGIG (reference sequence). CDR3 length: 13 amino acids. CDR3 residues: CACGTDSNQPQHF. CDR3 in DNA: TGTGCCTGCGGGACGGATAGCAATCAGCCCCAGCATTTT. Full variable domain (missing parts from reference TRBV30 and TRBJ1-5): SQTIHQWPATLVQPVGSPLSLECTVEGTSNPNLYWYRQAAGRGLQLLFYSVGIGQISSEVPQNLSASRPQDRQFILSSKKLLLSDSGFYLCACGTDSNQPQHFGDGTRLSIL.

This clone has only a few counts. This chain connects TRBV6-5 to TRBJ2-5; weak D call: TRBD2 (6 bases). The assigned J gene may be wrong: the sequence end matches TRBJ2-7 better. Germline CDR1 and CDR2: MNHEY and SVGAGI. The CDR3 has 14 amino acids. The CDR3 region is CASSPLAASYEQYF. The CDR3 DNA is TGTGCCAGCAGTCCACTAGCCGCCTCCTACGAGCAGTACTTC.

This clone was seen a handful of times. This rearrangement joins TRBV28 to TRBJ1-5; D perhaps matches TRBD1 (5 bases). The CDR3 has 15 amino acids. CDR1 is MDHEN, CDR2 SYDVKM, per germline. Trimming left V 2 bases short and J 2 bases short, with 10 bases between. The CDR3 protein is CASSLGATGNQPQHF. For the CDR3, the DNA is TGTGCCAGCAGTTTAGGGGCAACTGGCAATCAGCCCCAGCATTTT.

There are a few counts of this clone. The V and J genes are TRBV2 and TRBJ2-4; D gene uncertain. This CDR3 comprises 14 residues. CDR1 is SNHLY and CDR2 is FYNNEI in the germline V gene. V was cut by 0 bases and J by 13 bases, with 16 bases left in between. CDR3 sequence: CASSEARAAARQYF. The CDR3 nucleotides read TGTGCCAGCAGTGAAGCACGGGCCGCCGCGAGGCAGTACTTC.

This clone was counted ten times or more. The J gene is TRBJ2-7, the V gene TRBV19, with D unresolved. V lost 10 bases, J lost 4 bases, and 11 bases lay in between. Germline V gene sequence: CDR1 LNHDA, CDR2 SQIVND (reference sequence). The CDR3 consists of 11 residues. CDR3 amino acids: CATSTIYEQYF. The CDR3 region has the DNA TGTGCCACTTCTACCATATACGAGCAGTACTTC.